This T cell receptor (beta chain) was identified during a study of T cell responses to AZD1222 COVID-19 vaccine (dated by TCRdb to 2020 to 2023). Looking at the study overall: AZD1222 recipients given second doses at about 4 weeks or at about 12 weeks were pooled, since spike-specific TCR depth and breadth were not found to differ between the two schedules. A total of just over 230 trial participants underwent TCR sequencing, of whom under 220 had received two doses of AZD1222 and 26 had received two doses of the MenACWY control vaccine. Enrollment into the trials was organized by age into subgroups of 18-55, 56-69 and 70-plus years, and those subgroups contained roughly 150, 30 and 60 TCR-sequenced participants, respectively. The research as a whole found: Conclusions about previously exposed vaccinees are limited, since just 5 or 6 AZD1222 recipients were seropositive for SARS-CoV-2 at baseline. The whole spike protein was spanned by vaccine-associated CD4 TCRs, and dominant responses were seen in regions 160-218 and 743-854. Reportedly, close to half of the unique spike-specific TCRs recognized epitopes lying outside the regions that are mutated in the B.1.351 and B.1.1.7 variants. Most participants were white British and females outnumbered males, and the authors suggested that clonal diversity may have been underestimated. In the small 56-69-year group, the increase in depth fell short of significance, most likely because of low power. No day 14 peak-response samples were available, so repertoires were characterized only after the peak T cell response. A significant rise in spike-specific TCR breadth and depth was observed after two AZD1222 doses relative to day 0 and relative to MenACWY recipients.

From the cysteine through the phenylalanine, the CDR3 covers 13 amino acids. Just the 39-base CDR3 DNA is kept, in frame starting at base 1. Trimming takes 0 bases from V and 2 bases from J, and the germline ends sit 5 bases apart. CDR1 and CDR2 were assigned from the germline V gene (reference sequence) as GTSNPN and SVGIG. The CDR3 regions of human TCRbeta chains were analyzed by immunosequencing. Processing in the source paper ran as follows. TCRs in the repertoires were compared against a reference library of SARS-CoV-2-specific TCRs that had been generated with the MIRA antigen-specificity platform. Breadth was defined as the fraction of unique TCRs that were SARS-CoV-2-associated. Depth was defined as the fraction of total T cells that were SARS-CoV-2-associated. Each spike-specific TCR was assigned to its reactive spike region and to a CD4 or CD8 class using the MIRA data. Log10-transformed breadth and depth values were compared by one-way ANOVA with Sidak's multiple comparisons tests. What TCRdb holds here is the immuneACCESS table cut down to in-frame rearrangements. Part of the clones is not present; checked against another copy, under half of the missing clones reflect an unresolved V gene, and the others are unexplained. Clone size and the V and J calls come from that table; the DNA yielded D and trimming. For this sample there are around 160,000 clones; around 94% appear just once. Of the sample, around 0.66% is held by the ten largest clones.

Read against the paper, the sample's time point label means: baseline before first vaccination. Vaccinee samples were obtained from the UK trials COV001 and COV002, which included a single-blind randomized controlled phase 2/3 trial of AZD1222 (ChAdOx1 nCoV-19) in healthy adults. For TCRbeta chain sequencing, PBMC samples from trial participants were taken at day 0 and at day 28 after the second dose. Turning to this clone: Which antigen it targets is not known. No much larger clonotype is one base removed from it; base qualities were not supplied. Within the sample, other DNA sequences also encode this same CDR3.

The receptor comes from an adult in good health. The receptor chain draws on TRBV30 and TRBJ1-5, with the D gene too uncertain to name. The material was peripheral blood, obtained on day 0 of AZD1222 vaccination. The DNA reads as follows: TGTGCCTGGAGTGTCGCTGGCAATCAGCCCCAGCATTTT. This codes for CAWSVAGNQPQHF.